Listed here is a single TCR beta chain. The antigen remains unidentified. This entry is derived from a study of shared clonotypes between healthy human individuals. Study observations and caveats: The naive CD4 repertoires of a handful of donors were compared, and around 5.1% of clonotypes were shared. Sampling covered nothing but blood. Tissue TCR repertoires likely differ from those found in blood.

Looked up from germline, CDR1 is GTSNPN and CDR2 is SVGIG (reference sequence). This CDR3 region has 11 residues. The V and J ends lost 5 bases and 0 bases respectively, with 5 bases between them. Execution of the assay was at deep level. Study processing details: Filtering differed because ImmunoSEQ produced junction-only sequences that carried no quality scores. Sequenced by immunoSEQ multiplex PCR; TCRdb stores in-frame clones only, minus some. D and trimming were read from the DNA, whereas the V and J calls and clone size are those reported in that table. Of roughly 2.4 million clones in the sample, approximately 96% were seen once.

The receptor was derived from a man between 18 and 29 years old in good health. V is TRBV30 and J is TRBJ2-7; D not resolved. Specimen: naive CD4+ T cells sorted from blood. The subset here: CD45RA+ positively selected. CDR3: CAWERSYEQYF. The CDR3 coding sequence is TGTGCCTGGGAGCGCTCCTACGAGCAGTACTTC.